Each of the 7 T cell receptor beta chains below was sequenced from the same sample in a study of cytomegalovirus exposure and HLA in healthy donors. Amplification used 60 Vbeta primers and 13 Jbeta primers. TCRdb's copy holds only in-frame clones and misses some; the assay was immunoSEQ multiplex PCR. Among about 140,000 clones, 65% to 80% were seen once, and the ten largest hold approximately 2.8%. Sequenced sample: PBMCs. The receptor source for this set is a male donor in good health and CMV-seronegative.

The rearrangement links TRBV7-3 to TRBJ2-2; 7 nucleotides line up with TRBD1. The CDR3 contains 15 residues. The trim removed 5 bases at V and 0 bases at J, leaving 3 bases unmatched. The germline V gene encodes CDR1 SGHTA and CDR2 FQGTGA. The CDR3 region has the DNA TGTGCCAGCAGCGCCGGACAGGCGAACACCGGGGAGCTGTTTTTT. Amino acid sequence: CASSAGQANTGELFF.

The CDR3 DNA is TGTGCCACGGCCCGGGGGGAAGGCGAAAAACTGTTTTTT. Translated, it gives CATARGEGEKLFF. The chain is built from TRBV2 and TRBJ1-4; possibly TRBD1 for D (5 bases). Germline V gives CDR1 SNHLY, CDR2 FYNNEI. Trimming removed 10 bases from V and 8 bases from J, with 17 bases in between. This CDR3 region has 13 residues.

The sample holds one count of this clone. The chain carries TRBV28 and TRBJ2-7; the match to TRBD2 covers 8 bases. The CDR3 has 14 amino acids. V gave up 7 bases and J gave up 5 bases; unmatched junction bases: 10. Germline lookup yields CDR1 MDHEN and CDR2 SYDVKM. CDR3 in amino acids: CASIPAGGQDEQYF. The DNA of the CDR3 is TGTGCCAGCATTCCTGCGGGGGGTCAGGACGAGCAGTACTTC. The full variable domain, with the rest looked up from reference TRBV28 and TRBJ2-7, is DVKVTQSSRYLVKRTGEKVFLECVQDMDHENMFWYRQDPGLGLRLIYFSYDVKMKEKGDIPEGYSVSREKKERFSLILESASTNQTSMYLCASIPAGGQDEQYFGPGTRLTVT.

The chain links TRBV7-8 to TRBJ1-1; D possibly corresponds to TRBD1 (5 bases). There are 14 residues in the CDR3. Germline CDR1 SGHVS, CDR2 FQNEAQ. V lost 10 bases to trimming and J lost 2 bases, with 17 bases between them. CDR3 DNA: TGTGCCATGGGACCAGCGGGAGCTAACACTGAAGCTTTCTTT. This codes for CAMGPAGANTEAFF.

The count of this clone is one. The chain recombines TRBV15 with TRBJ2-7; D call uncertain. The germline gives CDR1 LNHNV, CDR2 YYDKDF (reference sequence). V lost 3 bases and J 6 bases, leaving 12 bases between the germline ends. The CDR3 length is 13 residues. The CDR3 nucleotides read TGTGCCACCAGCAGGCTAGGCGGCACCGAGCAGTACTTC. Translating it yields CATSRLGGTEQYF.

CDR3 coding DNA: TGCGCCAGCAGCCCAAGTACAGGTGCCTTGGAGCAGTACTTC. Translation: CASSPSTGALEQYF. The J gene is TRBJ2-7, the V gene TRBV4-1; TRBD1 is a possible D gene (5 bases). Germline CDR1 MGHRA, CDR2 YSYEKL. The V end lost 4 bases, the J end lost 7 bases, and 17 bases lay between the germline ends. This CDR3 is 14 amino acids long.

The CDR3 region is CASSFRAGGGNTGELFF. The CDR3 DNA reads TGTGCCAGCAGCTTTCGTGCCGGGGGGGGGAACACCGGGGAGCTGTTTTTT. The V and J genes are TRBV7-2 and TRBJ2-2, with 8 bases matching TRBD2. Per germline, CDR1 SGHTA and CDR2 FQGNSA. Unmatched junction bases numbered 7, after V lost 3 bases and J lost 1 base. This CDR3 is built from 17 residues.